This T cell receptor (beta chain) was sequenced during a study of identical twins. The study, taken as a whole, reports: It was out-of-frame TCR alpha sharing in monozygotic twins that models underestimated. There were fewer insertions in abundant cord blood beta clonotypes, but memory repertoires showed no such pattern.

Template switching added a universal primer site, and cDNA bore unique molecular identifiers. TCRdb reprocessed the 5' RACE reads with MiXCR, giving one entry per CDR3 protein. The sample shows a few hundred thousand distinct CDR3 sequences, over 8.5% of them seen only once. V was shortened by 6 bases and J by 3 bases, with 9 bases between the two germline ends. Germline assignment: CDR1 SQVTM and CDR2 ANQGSEA. The CDR3 has 12 amino acids. Many counts were recorded for this clonotype. The antigen remains unidentified. These data are also associated with another study on yellow fever vaccine responses in identical twins.

This chain joins TRBV29-1 and TRBJ1-3; no definite D call. Sequencing was carried out using PBMCs. The TCR comes from a woman between 18 and 29 years old in good health. The chain's CDR3 is CSVLGGGNTIYF. The CDR3 coding sequence is TGCAGCGTGTTAGGTGGTGGAAACACCATATATTTT.